Included here is one TCR beta chain sequence, with context. Its antigen is not known. Vbeta (60) and Jbeta (13) primers were used in the PCR. Libraries were prepared by immunoSEQ multiplex PCR; TCRdb keeps only in-frame clonotypes and omits some of them. The table records about 200,000 clones, roughly four fifths of them present only once. The data are from a study of cytomegalovirus exposure and HLA in healthy donors. Study as a whole: A data release that came early held roughly 85 million unique TCRs from HLA-typed donors.

CDR1 and CDR2 (germline): MDHEN, SYDVKM. This CDR3 contains 16 residues. Trimming removed 2 bases from V and 0 bases from J; junction bases left unmatched: 4. Study-wide points: Cytomegalovirus-associated status was assigned to approximately 160 TCR beta chains. For TCR beta chains, V- and J-gene trimming was later linked to a missense DCLRE1C variant. Through in vitro validation, a few CMV-associated chains were shown to be specific for CMV antigens.

V usage is TRBV28 and J usage is TRBJ1-5; 7 nucleotides align to TRBD1. This TCR was recovered from a man aged 30-40 years in good health and CMV-seronegative. Material: PBMCs. CDR3 in DNA: TGTGCCAGCAGTTTACGGACAGGCTATAGCAATCAGCCCCAGCATTTT. It specifies CASSLRTGYSNQPQHF.